This TCR beta chain was sequenced for a study of T cells in Graves' hyperthyroidism and ophthalmopathy. Template material for amplifying TCR beta CDR3 regions consisted of RNA transcripts. During a first-round RT-PCR of the TCR CDR3, the HTBI primer set was used. TCRdb re-derived calls from the multiplex PCR reads in MiXCR, one entry per CDR3 protein. The sample carries hundreds of thousands of distinct CDR3 sequences, about a sixth recorded once. The germline V gene encodes CDR1 MDHEN and CDR2 SYDVKM. V dropped 4 bases and J dropped 5 bases, with 12 bases sitting between them. The CDR3 consists of 14 residues. In this sample, this clonotype turned up many times.

The material sequenced was blood. The chain recombines TRBV28 with TRBJ1-5, with D uncertain. The sequence was obtained from a woman between 18 and 29 years old with Graves' ophthalmopathy. The CDR3 loop is CASSSRRFDQPQHF. The CDR3 DNA reads as TGTGCCAGCAGTTCCAGACGCTTCGATCAGCCCCAGCATTTT.